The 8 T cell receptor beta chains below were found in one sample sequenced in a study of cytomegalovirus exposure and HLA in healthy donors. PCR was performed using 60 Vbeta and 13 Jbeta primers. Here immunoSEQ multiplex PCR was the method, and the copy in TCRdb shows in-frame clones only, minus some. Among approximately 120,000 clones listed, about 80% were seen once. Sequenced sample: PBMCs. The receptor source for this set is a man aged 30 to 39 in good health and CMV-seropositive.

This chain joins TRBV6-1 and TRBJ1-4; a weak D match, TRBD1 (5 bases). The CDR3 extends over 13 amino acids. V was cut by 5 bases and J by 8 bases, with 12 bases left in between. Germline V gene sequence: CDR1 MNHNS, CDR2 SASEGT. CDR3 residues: CASSLGVEEKLFF. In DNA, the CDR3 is TGTGCCAGCAGTTTAGGGGTAGAGGAAAAACTGTTTTTT.

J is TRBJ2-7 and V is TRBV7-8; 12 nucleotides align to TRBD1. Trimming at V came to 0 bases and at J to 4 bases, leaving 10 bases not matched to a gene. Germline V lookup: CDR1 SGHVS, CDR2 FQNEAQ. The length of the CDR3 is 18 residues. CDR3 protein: CASSLAGGTGGARYEQYF. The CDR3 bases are TGTGCCAGCAGCTTAGCGGGGGGGACAGGGGGCGCGAGATACGAGCAGTACTTC.

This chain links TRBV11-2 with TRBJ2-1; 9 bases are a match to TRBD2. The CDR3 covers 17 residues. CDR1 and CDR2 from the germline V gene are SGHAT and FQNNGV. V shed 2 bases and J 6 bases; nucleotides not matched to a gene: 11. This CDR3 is CASSLSPGLAGSNEQFF. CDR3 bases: TGTGCCAGCAGCTTATCGCCGGGGCTAGCGGGGAGCAATGAGCAGTTCTTC.

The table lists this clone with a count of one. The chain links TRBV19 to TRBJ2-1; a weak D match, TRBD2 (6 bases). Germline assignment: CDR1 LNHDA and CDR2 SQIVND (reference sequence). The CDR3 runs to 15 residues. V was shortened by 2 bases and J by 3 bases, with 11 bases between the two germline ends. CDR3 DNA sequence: TGTGCCAGTAGTATAACGGGACTTGGCTACAATGAGCAGTTCTTC. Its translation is CASSITGLGYNEQFF. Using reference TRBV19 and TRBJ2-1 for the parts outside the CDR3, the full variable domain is DGGITQSPKYLFRKEGQNVTLSCEQNLNHDAMYWYRQDPGQGLRLIYYSQIVNDFQKGDIAEGYSVSREKKESFPLTVTSAQKNPTAFYLCASSITGLGYNEQFFGPGTRLTVL.

The CDR3 DNA sequence: TGTGCCAGCAGTGAATATGGGAGGCGGGAGCAGTTCTTC. This sequence encodes CASSEYGRREQFF. This sequence joins TRBV25-1 and TRBJ2-1, with D possibly matching TRBD2 (6 bases). V dropped 0 bases and J dropped 10 bases, with 10 bases sitting between them. The CDR3 runs to 13 residues. Germline V CDR1 and CDR2: MGHDK, SYGVNS.

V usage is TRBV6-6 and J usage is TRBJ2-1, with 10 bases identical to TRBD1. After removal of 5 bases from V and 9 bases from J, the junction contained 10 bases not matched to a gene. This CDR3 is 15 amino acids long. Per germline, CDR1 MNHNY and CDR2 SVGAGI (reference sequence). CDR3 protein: CASSPGQGLRIEQFF. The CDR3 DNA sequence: TGTGCCAGCAGTCCGGGACAGGGGCTTCGTATTGAGCAGTTCTTC.

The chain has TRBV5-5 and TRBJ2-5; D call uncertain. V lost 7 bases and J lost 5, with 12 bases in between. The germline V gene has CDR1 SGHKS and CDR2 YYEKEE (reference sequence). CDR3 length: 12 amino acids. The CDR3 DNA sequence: TGTGCCAGCGGGCGTCGTGATGAGACCCAGTACTTC. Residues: CASGRRDETQYF.

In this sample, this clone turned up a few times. CDR3 protein: CASRTGSNQPQHF. CDR3 nucleotides: TGTGCCAGCAGGACAGGGTCCAATCAGCCCCAGCATTTT. This sequence joins TRBV6-6 and TRBJ1-5; 7 bases map to TRBD1. Germline V gene sequence: CDR1 MNHNY, CDR2 SVGAGI (reference sequence). V gave up 6 bases and J gave up 3 bases; unmatched junction bases: 2. The CDR3 is made up of 13 amino acids.